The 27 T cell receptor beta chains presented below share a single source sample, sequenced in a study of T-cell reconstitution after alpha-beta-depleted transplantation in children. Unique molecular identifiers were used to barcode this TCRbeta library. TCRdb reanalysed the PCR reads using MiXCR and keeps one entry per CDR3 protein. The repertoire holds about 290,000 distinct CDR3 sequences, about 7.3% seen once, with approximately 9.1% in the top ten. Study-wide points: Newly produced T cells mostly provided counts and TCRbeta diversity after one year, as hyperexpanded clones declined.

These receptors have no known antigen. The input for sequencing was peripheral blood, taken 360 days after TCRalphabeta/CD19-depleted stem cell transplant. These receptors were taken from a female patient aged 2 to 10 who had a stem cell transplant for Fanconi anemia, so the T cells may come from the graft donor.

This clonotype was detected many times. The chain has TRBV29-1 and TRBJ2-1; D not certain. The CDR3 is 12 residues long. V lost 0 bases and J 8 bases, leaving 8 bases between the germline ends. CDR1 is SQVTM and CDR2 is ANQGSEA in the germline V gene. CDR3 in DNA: TGCAGCGTTGAAGAGGTTGGTGATGAGCAGTTCTTC. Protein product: CSVEEVGDEQFF.

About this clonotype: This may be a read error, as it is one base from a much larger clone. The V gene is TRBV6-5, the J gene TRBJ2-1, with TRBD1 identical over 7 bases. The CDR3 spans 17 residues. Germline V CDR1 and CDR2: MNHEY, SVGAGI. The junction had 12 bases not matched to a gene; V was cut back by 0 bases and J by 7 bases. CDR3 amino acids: CASSYSTRWGQSNEQFF. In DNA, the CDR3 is TGTGCCAGCAGTTACTCTACGAGGTGGGGACAGTCTAATGAGCAGTTCTTC.

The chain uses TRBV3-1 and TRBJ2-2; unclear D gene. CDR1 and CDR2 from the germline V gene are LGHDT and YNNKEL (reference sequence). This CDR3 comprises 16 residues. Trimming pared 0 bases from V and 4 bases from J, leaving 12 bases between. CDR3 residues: CASSQDSRKITGELFF. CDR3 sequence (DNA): TGTGCCAGCAGCCAAGATAGTCGGAAGATCACCGGGGAGCTGTTTTTT.

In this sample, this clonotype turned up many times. This chain's CDR3 is CASSFSIQGTNYGYTF. The DNA of the CDR3 is TGTGCCAGCAGTTTTAGTATACAAGGGACTAACTATGGCTACACCTTC. This chain connects TRBV12-3 or TRBV12-4 to TRBJ1-2; D uncertain. The length of the CDR3 is 16 residues. V was trimmed by 3 bases and J by 0 bases, leaving 14 bases between them.

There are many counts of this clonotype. The CDR3 loop reads CASSPSWTLNEQFF. The CDR3, as DNA: TGTGCCAGCAGTCCTTCGTGGACCTTAAATGAGCAGTTCTTC. The chain employs TRBV2 and TRBJ2-1, with D unclear. V was clipped by 5 bases and J by 7 bases, with 15 bases between them. Looked up from germline, CDR1 is SNHLY and CDR2 is FYNNEI. The CDR3 loop spans 14 amino acids.

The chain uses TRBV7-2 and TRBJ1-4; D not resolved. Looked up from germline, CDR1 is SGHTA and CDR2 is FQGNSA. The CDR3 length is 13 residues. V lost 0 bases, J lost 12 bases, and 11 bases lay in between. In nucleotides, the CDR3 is TGTGCCAGCAGCTTAGCCACGGGAAGGGAACTGTTTTTT. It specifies CASSLATGRELFF. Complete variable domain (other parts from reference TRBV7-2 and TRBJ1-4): GAGVSQSPSNKVTEKGKDVELRCDPISGHTALYWYRQSLGQGLEFLIYFQGNSAPDKSGLPSDRFSAERTGGSVSTLTIQRTQQEDSAVYLCASSLATGRELFFGSGTQLSVL.

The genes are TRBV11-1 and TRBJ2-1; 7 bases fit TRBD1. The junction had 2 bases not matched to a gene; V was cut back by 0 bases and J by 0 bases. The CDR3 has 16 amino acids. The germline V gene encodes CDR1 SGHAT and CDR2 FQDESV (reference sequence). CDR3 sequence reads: CASSLAEGASYNEQFF. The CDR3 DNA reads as TGTGCCAGCAGCTTAGCAGAGGGGGCCTCCTACAATGAGCAGTTCTTC.

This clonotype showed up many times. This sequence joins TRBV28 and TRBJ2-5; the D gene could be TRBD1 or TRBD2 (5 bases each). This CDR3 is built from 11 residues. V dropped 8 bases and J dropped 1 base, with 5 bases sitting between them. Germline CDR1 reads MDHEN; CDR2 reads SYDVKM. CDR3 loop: CASGTQETQYF. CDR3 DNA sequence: TGTGCCAGCGGGACCCAAGAGACCCAGTACTTC.

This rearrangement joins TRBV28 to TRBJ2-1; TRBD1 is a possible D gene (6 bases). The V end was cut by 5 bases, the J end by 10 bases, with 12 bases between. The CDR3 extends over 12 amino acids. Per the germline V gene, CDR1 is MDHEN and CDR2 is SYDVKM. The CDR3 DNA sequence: TGTGCCAGCAGTCGTACCGGGACAGAGCAGTTCTTC. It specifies CASSRTGTEQFF.

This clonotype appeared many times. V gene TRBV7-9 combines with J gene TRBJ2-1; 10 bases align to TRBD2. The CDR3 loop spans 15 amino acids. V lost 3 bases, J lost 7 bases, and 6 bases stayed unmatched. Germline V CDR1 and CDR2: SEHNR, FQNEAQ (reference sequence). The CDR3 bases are TGTGCCAGCAGCTTGCTAGCGGGGGAAGGAAATGAGCAGTTCTTC. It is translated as CASSLLAGEGNEQFF.

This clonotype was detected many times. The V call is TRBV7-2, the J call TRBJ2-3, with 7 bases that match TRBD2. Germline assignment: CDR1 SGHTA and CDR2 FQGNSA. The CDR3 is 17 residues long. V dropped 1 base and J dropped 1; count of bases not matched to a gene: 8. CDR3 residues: CASSLGMGLKGTDTQYF. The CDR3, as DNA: TGTGCCAGCAGCTTAGGGATGGGACTAAAGGGCACAGATACGCAGTATTTT.

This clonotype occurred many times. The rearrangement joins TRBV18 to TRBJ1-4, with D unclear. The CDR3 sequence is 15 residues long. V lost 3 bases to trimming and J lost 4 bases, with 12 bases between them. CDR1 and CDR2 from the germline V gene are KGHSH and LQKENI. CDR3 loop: CASSPLDDHNEKLFF. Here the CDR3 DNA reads TGTGCCAGCTCACCCTTAGATGACCATAATGAAAAACTGTTTTTT.

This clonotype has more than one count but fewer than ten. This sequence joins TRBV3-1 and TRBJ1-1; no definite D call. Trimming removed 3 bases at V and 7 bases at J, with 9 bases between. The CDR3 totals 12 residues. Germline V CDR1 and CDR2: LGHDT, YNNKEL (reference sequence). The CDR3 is CASSQEGDEAFF. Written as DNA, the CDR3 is TGTGCCAGCAGCCAGGAGGGCGATGAAGCTTTCTTT.

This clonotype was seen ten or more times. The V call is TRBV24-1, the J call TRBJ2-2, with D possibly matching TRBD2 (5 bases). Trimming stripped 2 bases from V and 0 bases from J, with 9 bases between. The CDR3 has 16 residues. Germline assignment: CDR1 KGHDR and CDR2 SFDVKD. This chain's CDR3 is CATSDSAEANTGELFF. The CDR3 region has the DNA TGTGCCACCAGTGATTCCGCGGAGGCGAACACCGGGGAGCTGTTTTTT.

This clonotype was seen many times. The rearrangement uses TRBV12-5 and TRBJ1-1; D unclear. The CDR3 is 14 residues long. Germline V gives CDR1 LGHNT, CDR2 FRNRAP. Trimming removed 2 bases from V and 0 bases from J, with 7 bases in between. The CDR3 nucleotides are TGTGCTAGTGGTTTGACAGCAATGAACACTGAAGCTTTCTTT. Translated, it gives CASGLTAMNTEAFF.

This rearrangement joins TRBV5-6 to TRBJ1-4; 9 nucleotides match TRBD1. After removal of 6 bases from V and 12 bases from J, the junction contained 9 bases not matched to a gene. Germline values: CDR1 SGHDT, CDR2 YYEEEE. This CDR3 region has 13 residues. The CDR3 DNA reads TGTGCCAGCACCTCGGGACAGGGTTTGGAACTGTTTTTT. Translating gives CASTSGQGLELFF. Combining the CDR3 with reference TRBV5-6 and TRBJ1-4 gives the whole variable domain DAGVTQSPTHLIKTRGQQVTLRCSPKSGHDTVSWYQQALGQGPQFIFQYYEEEERQRGNFPDRFSGHQFPNYSSELNVNALLLGDSALYLCASTSGQGLELFFGSGTQLSVL.

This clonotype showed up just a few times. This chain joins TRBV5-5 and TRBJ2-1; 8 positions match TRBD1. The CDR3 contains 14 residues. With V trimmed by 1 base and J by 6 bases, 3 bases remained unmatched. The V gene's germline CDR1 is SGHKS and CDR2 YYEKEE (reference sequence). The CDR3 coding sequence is TGTGCCAGCAGCTTGTTCACAGGGGGCAATGAGCAGTTCTTC. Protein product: CASSLFTGGNEQFF.

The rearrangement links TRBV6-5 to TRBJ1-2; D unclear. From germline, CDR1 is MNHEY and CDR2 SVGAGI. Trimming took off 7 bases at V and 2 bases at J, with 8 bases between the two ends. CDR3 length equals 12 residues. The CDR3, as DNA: TGTGCCAGCAAAGGAGGGAACTATGGCTACACCTTC. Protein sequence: CASKGGNYGYTF.

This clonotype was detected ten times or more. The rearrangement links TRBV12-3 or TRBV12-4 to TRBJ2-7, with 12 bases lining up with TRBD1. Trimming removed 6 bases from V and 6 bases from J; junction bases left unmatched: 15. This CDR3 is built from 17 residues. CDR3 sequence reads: CASSPGDRGHLNSEQYF. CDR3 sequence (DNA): TGTGCCAGCAGCCCGGGGGACAGGGGGCATCTCAACTCCGAGCAGTACTTC.

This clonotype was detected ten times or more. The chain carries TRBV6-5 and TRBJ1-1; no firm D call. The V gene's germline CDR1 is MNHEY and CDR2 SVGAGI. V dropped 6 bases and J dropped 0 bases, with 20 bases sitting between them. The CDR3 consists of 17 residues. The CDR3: CASSLLRAPGVNTEAFF. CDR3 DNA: TGTGCCAGCAGCCTCTTAAGGGCCCCTGGAGTGAACACTGAAGCTTTCTTT.

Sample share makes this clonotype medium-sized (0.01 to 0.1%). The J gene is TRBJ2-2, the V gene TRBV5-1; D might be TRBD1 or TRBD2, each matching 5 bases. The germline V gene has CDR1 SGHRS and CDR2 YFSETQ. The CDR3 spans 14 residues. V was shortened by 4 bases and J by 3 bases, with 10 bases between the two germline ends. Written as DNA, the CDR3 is TGCGCCAGCAGCCGAGGGGCTGACACCGGGGAGCTGTTTTTT. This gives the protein CASSRGADTGELFF.

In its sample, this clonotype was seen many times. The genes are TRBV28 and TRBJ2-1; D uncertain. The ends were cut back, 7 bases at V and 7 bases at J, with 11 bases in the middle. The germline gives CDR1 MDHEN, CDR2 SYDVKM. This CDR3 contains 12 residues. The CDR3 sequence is CASINRANEQFF. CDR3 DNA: TGTGCCAGCATTAATCGTGCAAATGAGCAGTTCTTC.

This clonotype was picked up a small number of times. The CDR3 protein is CASKPVTGTSGGVAYNEQFF. The CDR3, as DNA: TGTGCCAGTAAACCTGTGACCGGGACTAGCGGGGGAGTGGCCTACAATGAGCAGTTCTTC. V usage is TRBV19 and J usage is TRBJ2-1; TRBD2 matches 14 bases. Trimming removed 7 bases from V and 2 bases from J; junction bases left unmatched: 16. Per the germline V gene, CDR1 is LNHDA and CDR2 is SQIVND (reference sequence). The CDR3 has 20 residues.

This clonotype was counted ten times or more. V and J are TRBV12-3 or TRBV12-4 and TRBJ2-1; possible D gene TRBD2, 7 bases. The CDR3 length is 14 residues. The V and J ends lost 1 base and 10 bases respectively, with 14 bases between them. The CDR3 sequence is CASSLEGGVTEQFF. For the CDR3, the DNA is TGTGCCAGCAGTTTAGAGGGGGGGGTGACGGAGCAGTTCTTC.

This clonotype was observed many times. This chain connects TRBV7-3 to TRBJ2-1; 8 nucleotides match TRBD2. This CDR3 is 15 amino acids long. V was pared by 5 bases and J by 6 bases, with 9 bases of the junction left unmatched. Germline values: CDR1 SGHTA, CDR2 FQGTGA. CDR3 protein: CASSQPGLGPNEQFF. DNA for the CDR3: TGTGCCAGCAGCCAACCGGGACTAGGGCCCAATGAGCAGTTCTTC.

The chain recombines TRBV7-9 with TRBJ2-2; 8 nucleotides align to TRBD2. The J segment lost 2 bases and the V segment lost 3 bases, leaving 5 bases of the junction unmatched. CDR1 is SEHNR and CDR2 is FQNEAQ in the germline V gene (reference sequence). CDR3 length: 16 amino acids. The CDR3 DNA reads TGTGCCAGCAGCTTGGAGCGGGGGCCCAACACCGGGGAGCTGTTTTTT. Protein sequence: CASSLERGPNTGELFF.

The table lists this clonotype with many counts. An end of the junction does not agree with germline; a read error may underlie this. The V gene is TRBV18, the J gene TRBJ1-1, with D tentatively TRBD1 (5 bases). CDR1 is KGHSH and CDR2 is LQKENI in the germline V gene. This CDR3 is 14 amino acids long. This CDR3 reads CASSPVTGNTEAFF. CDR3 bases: TGCGCCAGCAGCCCGGTTACAGGGAACACTGAAGCTTTCTTT.